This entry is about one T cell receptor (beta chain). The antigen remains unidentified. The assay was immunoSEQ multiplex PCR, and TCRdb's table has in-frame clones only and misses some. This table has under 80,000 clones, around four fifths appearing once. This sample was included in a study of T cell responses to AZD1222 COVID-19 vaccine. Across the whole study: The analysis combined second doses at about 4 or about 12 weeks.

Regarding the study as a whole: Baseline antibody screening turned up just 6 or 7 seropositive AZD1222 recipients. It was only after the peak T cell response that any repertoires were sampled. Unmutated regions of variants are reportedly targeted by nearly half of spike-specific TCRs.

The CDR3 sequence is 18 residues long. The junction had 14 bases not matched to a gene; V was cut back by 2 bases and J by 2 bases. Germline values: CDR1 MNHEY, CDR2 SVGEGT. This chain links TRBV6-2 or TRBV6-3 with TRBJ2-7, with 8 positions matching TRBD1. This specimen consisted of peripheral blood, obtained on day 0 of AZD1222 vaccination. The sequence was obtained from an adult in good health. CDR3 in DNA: TGTGCCAGCAGTTACGATCTTGCCGGGGGACAGGCCACCTACGAGCAGTACTTC. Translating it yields CASSYDLAGGQATYEQYF.